The entry below describes one T cell receptor beta chain. The data are from a study of T cell changes during pregnancy in multiple sclerosis. Produced via immunoSEQ multiplex PCR; TCRdb's table is partial and in-frame only. This table holds about 50,000 clones, over 80% found once. This CDR3 is 17 amino acids long. Germline V gene data show CDR1 as SEHNR and CDR2 as FQNEAQ (reference sequence). V was clipped by 2 bases and J by 1 base; unmatched bases: 8. The chain joins TRBV7-9 to TRBJ2-3, with 8 nucleotides matching TRBD2. Source: CD4+ T cells from peripheral blood mononuclear cells, taken after pregnancy. The sequence was collected from a female donor with multiple sclerosis, enrolled in a pregnancy study. CDR3 residues: CASSLKVLREGTDTQYF. The CDR3 DNA sequence: TGTGCCAGCAGCTTAAAGGTACTGCGGGAGGGCACAGATACGCAGTATTTT.